Following are 11 T cell receptor beta chains from one sample sequenced in a study of blood T cell repertoires in COVID-19. Some clones are missing from TCRdb's copy, which holds only in-frame ones; the method was immunoSEQ multiplex PCR. This repertoire shows tens of thousands of clones, around 80% found once; its top ten account for less than 30%. The sequencing sample was made of peripheral blood. All receptors derive from a man aged 55 to 70 with active or convalescent COVID-19.

DNA for the CDR3: TGTGCCAGCTCACCCCCACGGGGGGGTGGGACTGAAGCTTTCTTT. This translates into CASSPPRGGGTEAFF. The rearrangement links TRBV18 to TRBJ1-1; tentatively, D is TRBD1 (5 bases). The germline CDR1 and CDR2 sequences are KGHSH and LQKENI. There are 15 residues in the CDR3. The V end was cut by 3 bases, the J end by 5 bases, with 16 bases between. The full variable domain, its missing parts supplied by reference TRBV18 and TRBJ1-1, is NAGVMQNPRHLVRRRGQEARLRCSPMKGHSHVYWYRQLPEEGLKFMVYLQKENIIDESGMPKERFSAEFPKEGPSILRIQQVVRGDSAAYFCASSPPRGGGTEAFFGQGTRLTVV.

The chain uses TRBV10-3 and TRBJ2-3; 8 nucleotides line up with TRBD1. V shed 4 bases and J 7 bases; nucleotides not matched to a gene: 13. The germline CDR1 and CDR2 sequences are ENHRY and SYGVKD. The CDR3 consists of 16 residues. The CDR3 sequence is CAISGTGYPFRNTQYF. The CDR3 nucleotides read TGTGCCATCAGTGGGACAGGGTACCCTTTTAGGAATACGCAGTATTTT.

J is TRBJ1-1 and V is TRBV7-2, with a weak D call TRBD1 (5 bases). V was clipped by 2 bases and J by 4 bases, with 8 bases between them. The germline CDR1 and CDR2 sequences are SGHTA and FQGNSA. The length of the CDR3 is 13 residues. The CDR3 bases are TGTGCCAGCAGCTTACTAGGGGCCACTGAAGCTTTCTTT. It is translated as CASSLLGATEAFF.

The chain links TRBV6-1 to TRBJ1-1, with 7 bases fitting TRBD1. After removal of 6 bases from V and 6 bases from J, the junction contained 7 bases not matched to a gene. In germline, CDR1 is MNHNS, CDR2 SASEGT. CDR3 length: 13 amino acids. The CDR3 here is CASSPGQSSEAFF. The CDR3 DNA is TGTGCCAGCAGCCCGGGACAGTCTTCTGAAGCTTTCTTT.

The chain joins TRBV27 to TRBJ1-1; 10 bases align to TRBD1. The CDR3 length is 15 residues. Germline V CDR1 and CDR2: MNHEY, SMNVEV (reference sequence). The junction had 6 bases not matched to a gene; V was cut back by 5 bases and J by 3 bases. The CDR3 sequence: CASSDTGTGDTEAFF. In DNA form, the CDR3 reads TGTGCCAGCAGTGACACCGGGACAGGGGACACTGAAGCTTTCTTT.

The V gene is TRBV28, the J gene TRBJ1-2, with D maybe TRBD1 (5 bases). Deletions cut 6 bases from V and 1 base from J, with 9 bases between. The length of the CDR3 is 13 residues. The germline CDR1 and CDR2 sequences are MDHEN and SYDVKM. CDR3 sequence (DNA): TGTGCCAGCAGAGACAGTTTTAACTATGGCTACACCTTC. As protein: CASRDSFNYGYTF.

The chain links TRBV7-8 to TRBJ1-5; TRBD1 matches at 7 bases. The germline V gene encodes CDR1 SGHVS and CDR2 FQNEAQ. CDR3 length equals 15 residues. J was trimmed by 0 bases and V by 7 bases; bases with no gene match: 6. CDR3 protein: CASTRDRFSNQPQHF. In DNA form, the CDR3 reads TGTGCCAGCACCCGGGACAGATTTAGCAATCAGCCCCAGCATTTT.

The J gene is TRBJ2-3, the V gene TRBV19; a possible D gene is TRBD1 (5 bases). Trimming left V 7 bases short and J 0 bases short, with 14 bases between. There are 15 residues in the CDR3. CDR1 and CDR2 from the germline V gene are LNHDA and SQIVND (reference sequence). The CDR3, as DNA: TGTGCCAGTAAACGACAGATCCCTAGCACAGATACGCAGTATTTT. It codes for CASKRQIPSTDTQYF.

The V and J genes are TRBV28 and TRBJ1-3; TRBD1 is a possible D gene (5 bases). Trimming cost V 7 bases and J 5 bases, with 12 bases left between them. Germline V gives CDR1 MDHEN, CDR2 SYDVKM. This CDR3 is 13 amino acids long. The chain's CDR3 is CASIGGDRNTIYF. The CDR3 bases are TGTGCCAGCATTGGCGGGGACCGAAACACCATATATTTT.

The chain joins TRBV27 to TRBJ2-3, with D possibly being TRBD2 (6 bases). Germline V gene lookup returns CDR1 MNHEY and CDR2 SMNVEV (reference sequence). V was trimmed by 5 bases and J by 2 bases, leaving 11 bases between them. This CDR3 spans 14 amino acids. The CDR3 coding sequence is TGTGCCAGCAGTCGGGACTTAAACACAGATACGCAGTATTTT. It specifies CASSRDLNTDTQYF.

The sample holds a few counts of this clone. The chain carries TRBV5-4 and TRBJ1-6; tentative D call: TRBD1 (6 bases). The CDR3 runs 18 residues. Trimming cost V 4 bases and J 0 bases, with 17 bases left between them. Germline loops: CDR1 SGHNT, CDR2 YYREEE (reference sequence). The CDR3, as DNA: TGTGCCAGCAGCAGTACAGGGTCGACCAGCTCCTATAATTCACCCCTCCACTTT. It translates to CASSSTGSTSSYNSPLHF.